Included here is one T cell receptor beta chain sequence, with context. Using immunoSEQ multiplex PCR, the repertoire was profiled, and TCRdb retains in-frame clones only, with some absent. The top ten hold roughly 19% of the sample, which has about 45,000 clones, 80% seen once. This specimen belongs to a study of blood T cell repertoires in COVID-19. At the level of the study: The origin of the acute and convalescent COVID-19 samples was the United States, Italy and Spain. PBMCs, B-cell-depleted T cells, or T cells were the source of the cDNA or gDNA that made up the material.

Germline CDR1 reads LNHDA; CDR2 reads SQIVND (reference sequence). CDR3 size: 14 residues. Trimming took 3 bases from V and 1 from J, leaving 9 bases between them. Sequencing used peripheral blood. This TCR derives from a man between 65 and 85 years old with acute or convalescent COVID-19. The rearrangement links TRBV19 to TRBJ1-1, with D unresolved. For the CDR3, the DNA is TGTGCCAGTAGTATGGGCCGGTGGAACACTGAAGCTTTCTTT. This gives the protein CASSMGRWNTEAFF.